These 18 T cell receptor beta chains originate from one sample sequenced in a study of beta chain features in type 1 diabetes. Study-wide findings and caveats: Type 1 diabetes patients had TCRB CDR3s that were shorter (moderately but significantly so) in all four CD4+ subsets.

The sequenced template was cDNA made from the entire isolated RNA. Libraries were prepared by immunoSEQ multiplex PCR; TCRdb keeps only in-frame clonotypes and omits some of them. The sample records 100,000 to 150,000 clones, less than 20% being singletons. These receptors have no identified antigens. The sample was central memory CD4+ T cells from blood. Receptors originate from a man aged 30 to 45 with type 1 diabetes.

This clone was counted only a few times. The chain recombines TRBV5-1 with TRBJ2-2, with 10 bases identical to TRBD2. Trimming took 5 bases from V and 5 from J; bases not matched to a gene: 6. CDR3 length: 15 amino acids. Germline lookup yields CDR1 SGHRS and CDR2 YFSETQ. The CDR3 DNA is TGCGCCAGCAGTCCCGGGACTAGCGATACCGGGGAGCTGTTTTTT. It translates to CASSPGTSDTGELFF.

In its sample, this clone was seen a few times. This chain links TRBV29-1 with TRBJ1-1; 8 positions agree with TRBD1. The CDR3 contains 14 residues. V shed 5 bases, J shed 3 bases, and the junction held 8 bases outside the gene matches. Germline lookup yields CDR1 SQVTM and CDR2 ANQGSEA. The CDR3 sequence: CSVHGQGVDTEAFF. Here the CDR3 DNA reads TGCAGCGTTCACGGACAGGGTGTGGACACTGAAGCTTTCTTT.

The chain links TRBV7-2 to TRBJ1-6; D perhaps matches TRBD1 (5 bases). This CDR3 spans 15 amino acids. V lost 1 base to trimming and J lost 7 bases, with 11 bases between them. Germline loops: CDR1 SGHTA, CDR2 FQGNSA. The CDR3 region has the DNA TGTGCCAGCAGCTTAGACGGCAGGGCAAATTCACCCCTCCACTTT. This codes for CASSLDGRANSPLHF.

At least ten counts were recorded for this clone. This chain connects TRBV7-2 to TRBJ2-3; D is unclear. Deletions cut 4 bases from V and 0 bases from J, with 8 bases between. The CDR3 contains 14 residues. Germline CDR1 SGHTA, CDR2 FQGNSA. The CDR3, as DNA: TGTGCCAGCAGCTACTCCGCTAGCACAGATACGCAGTATTTT. Its protein is CASSYSASTDTQYF.

V gene TRBV10-3 combines with J gene TRBJ2-3; D might be TRBD1 (6 bases). The CDR3 extends over 15 amino acids. V lost 3 bases and J lost 3, with 13 bases in between. Germline V lookup: CDR1 ENHRY, CDR2 SYGVKD. The CDR3 is CAISDAQGNTDTQYF. CDR3 DNA: TGTGCCATCAGTGACGCACAGGGTAATACAGATACGCAGTATTTT.

This clone was observed a few times. The chain carries TRBV5-1 and TRBJ2-1; 7 nucleotides align to TRBD1. The germline V gene encodes CDR1 SGHRS and CDR2 YFSETQ. This CDR3 is built from 16 residues. The J segment lost 5 bases and the V segment lost 4 bases, leaving 12 bases of the junction unmatched. This CDR3 is CASSRSPGGRHNEQFF. DNA for the CDR3: TGCGCCAGCAGCCGATCCCCAGGGGGTCGCCACAATGAGCAGTTCTTC.

Remarks on this clone: This may come from a read error, since a much larger clone is one base off. The V gene is TRBV28, the J gene TRBJ2-1; unclear D gene. The germline V gene has CDR1 MDHEN and CDR2 SYDVKM. Trimming pared 5 bases from V and 0 bases from J, leaving 11 bases between. CDR3 length equals 15 residues. CDR3 in DNA: TGTGCCAGCAGTATCCAACTCTACTCCTACAATGAGCAGTTCTTC. Protein sequence: CASSIQLYSYNEQFF.

This clone turned up a few times. This rearrangement joins TRBV30 to TRBJ2-6; 8 nucleotides align to TRBD1. The CDR3 consists of 18 residues. J lost 2 bases, V lost 3 bases, and 12 bases had no gene match. Germline CDR1 reads GTSNPN; CDR2 reads SVGIG (reference sequence). The CDR3 coding sequence is TGTGCCTGGAGGAAAACGGCAGGGGGCGTTCCTGGGGCCAACGTCCTGACTTTC. Protein product: CAWRKTAGGVPGANVLTF.

This clone was detected only a few times. Other DNA variants within this sample encode the same CDR3. The chain couples TRBV30 to TRBJ1-5; D is uncertain. This CDR3 is built from 13 residues. V was pared by 1 base and J by 1 base, with 5 bases between. Germline values: CDR1 GTSNPN, CDR2 SVGIG (reference sequence). CDR3: CAWSEDSNQPQHF. The DNA of the CDR3 is TGTGCCTGGAGTGAAGACAGCAATCAGCCCCAGCATTTT.

V gene TRBV9 combines with J gene TRBJ2-7; no reliable D call. Germline V gene sequence: CDR1 SGDLS, CDR2 YYNGEE. The ends were cut back, 2 bases at V and 4 bases at J, with 16 bases in the middle. The CDR3 is 15 residues long. This chain's CDR3 is CASSVTPDFFYEQYF. The CDR3 bases are TGTGCCAGCAGCGTTACCCCTGATTTCTTTTACGAGCAGTACTTC.

This chain uses TRBV28 with TRBJ2-5; 9 positions agree with TRBD1. The J call may be mistaken, given a closer DNA end match to TRBJ2-7. The CDR3 contains 15 residues. Germline CDR1 is MDHEN and CDR2 is SYDVKM. The CDR3 DNA follows: TGTGCCAGCAGAACCGCCACAGGGGGCCCGTACGAGCAGTACTTC. It yields the protein CASRTATGGPYEQYF.

About this clone itself: This probably arose from a read error, given a far larger clone one base away. The chain has TRBV7-9 and TRBJ2-1, with D possibly TRBD2 on 5 matching bases. Trimming cost V 8 bases and J 2 bases, with 16 bases left between them. This CDR3 spans 15 amino acids. Germline-derived CDR1 and CDR2 are SEHNR and FQNEAQ (reference sequence). The CDR3 coding sequence is TGTGCCAGCCCTGCCGGGAATCGCGCCTACAATGAGCAGTTCTTC. Translated, it gives CASPAGNRAYNEQFF.

This clone occurred a few times. This rearrangement joins TRBV28 to TRBJ2-7; D unclear. Germline V gene data show CDR1 as MDHEN and CDR2 as SYDVKM. Trimming shortened V by 2 bases and J by 0 bases, and 5 bases separated the two germline ends. The CDR3 is 13 residues long. Here the CDR3 reads CASSLGLSYEQYF. CDR3 nucleotides: TGTGCCAGCAGTTTAGGTCTCTCCTACGAGCAGTACTTC.

The sample holds a few counts of this clone. The rearrangement links TRBV29-1 to TRBJ1-5; tentative D call: TRBD1 (5 bases). There are 13 residues in the CDR3. Per the germline V gene, CDR1 is SQVTM and CDR2 is ANQGSEA. V shed 6 bases and J shed 2 bases, with 11 bases lying between them. The CDR3 loop reads CSVQGVGNQPQHF. CDR3 in DNA: TGCAGCGTCCAGGGTGTGGGCAATCAGCCCCAGCATTTT.

The chain couples TRBV9 to TRBJ2-1, with 14 bases that match TRBD2. V trimming: 3 bases; J trimming: 8 bases; junction bases outside the gene matches: 13. The length of the CDR3 is 18 residues. Germline V gives CDR1 SGDLS, CDR2 YYNGEE. Here the CDR3 DNA reads TGTGCCAGCAGCGCTTTTCTATTCGGGACTAGCGGGGGCGATGAGCAGTTCTTC. Amino acid sequence: CASSAFLFGTSGGDEQFF.

The genes are TRBV4-3 and TRBJ1-2; D call uncertain. CDR1 is LGHNA and CDR2 is YSLEER in the germline V gene. The V and J ends lost 0 bases and 5 bases respectively, with 13 bases between them. The CDR3 totals 15 residues. The CDR3 bases are TGCGCCAGCAGCCAAGATGGGTCCTGGGGATATGGCTACACCTTC. Protein: CASSQDGSWGYGYTF.

This clone was counted between two and nine times. This chain joins TRBV5-1 and TRBJ2-5, with TRBD2 matching 10 bases. Germline V gene sequence: CDR1 SGHRS, CDR2 YFSETQ. Trimming took 5 bases from V and 0 from J; bases not matched to a gene: 10. This CDR3 spans 17 amino acids. CDR3: CASRRSQLAGNQETQYF. Here the CDR3 DNA reads TGCGCCAGCAGGCGGAGCCAACTAGCGGGGAACCAAGAGACCCAGTACTTC. Supplemented by reference TRBV5-1 and TRBJ2-5, the full variable domain reads KAGVTQTPRYLIKTRGQQVTLSCSPISGHRSVSWYQQTPGQGLQFLFEYFSETQRNKGNFPGRFSGRQFSNSRSEMNVSTLELGDSALYLCASRRSQLAGNQETQYFGPGTRLLVL.

The chain has TRBV7-8 and TRBJ1-1; D remains unclear. Between the trimmed V and J ends, which lost 0 bases and 1 base, there was a span of 3 bases. The CDR3 sequence is 13 residues long. CDR1 and CDR2 from the germline V gene are SGHVS and FQNEAQ. CDR3: CASSLAANTEAFF. CDR3 bases: TGTGCCAGCAGCTTAGCAGCGAACACTGAAGCTTTCTTT. Together with reference TRBV7-8 and TRBJ1-1, the CDR3 gives the full variable domain: GAGVSQSPRYKVAKRGQDVALRCDPISGHVSLFWYQQALGQGPEFLTYFQNEAQLDKSGLPSDRFFAERPEGSVSTLKIQRTQQEDSAVYLCASSLAANTEAFFGQGTRLTVV.